Listed below are T cell receptor beta chains from one sample, sequenced in a study of T cells in Graves' hyperthyroidism and ophthalmopathy. TCRdb independently ran MiXCR on the multiplex PCR reads; one entry per CDR3 protein. The table lists 640,000 or so distinct CDR3 sequences, about 14% of them singletons. Source material: blood. Every receptor here comes from a woman in her forties with Graves' ophthalmopathy. Both conserved end residues are part of each CDR3. A D gene is named only where the DNA matches it firmly. Only part of the rows carry a size: once, few, many, or a class if the clone is expanded.

j_call clone_size v_call d_call cdr3_aa cdr3_nt
TRBJ1-1 few TRBV7-3 TRBD1 CASSLTGGAYTEAFF TGTGCCAGCAGCTTAACAGGGGGCGCGTACACTGAAGCTTTCTTT
TRBJ2-5 NA TRBV6-2/TRBV6-3 TRBD2 CASRRQEREGTQYF TGTGCCAGCAGGCGCCAGGAGCGGGAGGGGACCCAGTACTTC
TRBJ1-2 many TRBV27 TRBD1 CASSLVAGGTNYGYTF TGTGCCAGCAGTTTAGTGGCAGGGGGGACTAACTATGGCTACACCTTC
TRBJ2-6 many TRBV6-1 NA CASTSTVVSGANVLTF TGTGCCAGCACCTCGACGGTAGTTTCTGGGGCCAACGTCCTGACTTTC
TRBJ1-1 many TRBV20-1 NA CSARDGTRNTEAFF TGCAGTGCTAGAGATGGGACGCGGAACACTGAAGCTTTCTTT
TRBJ2-7 NA TRBV6-1 TRBD2 CASGTSGRYYEQYF TGTGCCAGTGGGACTAGCGGGAGGTACTACGAGCAGTACTTC
TRBJ1-1 many TRBV6-5 TRBD1 CASRPTGATEAFF TGTGCCAGCAGGCCGACAGGGGCCACTGAAGCTTTCTTT
TRBJ2-5 NA TRBV6-1 TRBD2 CASGGTSGYQETQYF TGTGCCAGCGGCGGGACTAGCGGGTACCAAGAGACCCAGTACTTC
TRBJ2-7 many TRBV28 NA CASSPTRAPSYEQYF TGTGCCAGCAGTCCCACGCGGGCCCCCTCCTACGAGCAGTACTTC
TRBJ2-4 many TRBV28 NA CASSSPAGGGVNIQYF TGTGCCAGCAGTTCCCCGGCAGGCGGAGGGGTAAACATTCAGTACTTC
TRBJ2-3 NA TRBV11-1 TRBD2 CASSPTSGRYTDTQYF TGTGCCAGCAGCCCAACTAGCGGGAGGTACACAGATACGCAGTATTTT
TRBJ2-5 NA TRBV2 NA CASGGAGRGAQYF TGTGCCAGCGGAGGGGCTGGGCGCGGGGCCCAGTACTTC
TRBJ2-7 few TRBV15 TRBD1 CATSSPGTVPHERYF TGTGCCACCAGCTCCCCCGGGACAGTCCCCCACGAGCGGTACTTC
TRBJ2-2 many TRBV20-1 TRBD1 CSASAFPTGTTGELFF TGCAGTGCTAGCGCCTTCCCGACAGGGACGACCGGGGAGCTGTTTTTT
TRBJ2-7 many TRBV6-2/TRBV6-3 NA CASSNPGEQYF TGTGCCAGCAGTAATCCGGGTGAGCAGTACTTC
TRBJ2-5 many TRBV10-1 NA CASSERFRQETQYF TGCGCCAGCAGTGAGCGGTTCCGTCAAGAGACCCAGTACTTC
TRBJ2-7 many TRBV6-1 TRBD1 CASVRDSSYEQYF TGTGCCAGCGTGAGGGACAGTTCCTACGAGCAGTACTTC
TRBJ1-5 few TRBV6-1 NA CASSEGGFPGYSNQPQHF TGTGCCAGCAGTGAAGGGGGGTTCCCAGGATATAGCAATCAGCCCCAGCATTTT
TRBJ2-5 many TRBV20-1 TRBD2 CSATLAGGVGETQYF TGCAGTGCTACTCTAGCGGGAGGGGTCGGCGAGACCCAGTACTTC
TRBJ2-7 many TRBV28 NA CASSYRLVEQYF TGTGCCAGCAGCTACCGCCTCGTCGAGCAGTACTTC
TRBJ1-6 many TRBV6-5 NA CASSYVGVGGNSPLHF TGTGCCAGCAGTTATGTGGGGGTCGGCGGGAATTCACCCCTCCACTTT
TRBJ1-1 many TRBV6-1 NA CASSEVFVGAGAEAFF TGTGCCAGCAGTGAGGTCTTTGTTGGGGCGGGAGCTGAAGCTTTCTTT
TRBJ1-5 NA TRBV27 NA CASSLGAEYQPQHF TGTGCCAGCAGTTTAGGAGCAGAATATCAGCCCCAGCATTTT
TRBJ1-2 few TRBV27 NA CASSSRGGARGYTF TGTGCCAGCAGTTCCCGGGGAGGGGCGAGGGGCTACACCTTC
TRBJ2-7 NA TRBV6-1 TRBD2 CASSVAGGVSYEQYF TGTGCCAGCAGTGTAGCGGGAGGTGTCTCCTACGAGCAGTACTTC
TRBJ1-5 many TRBV6-1 TRBD1 CASSGIGTGAYSNQPQHF TGTGCCAGCAGTGGGATAGGGACAGGCGCTTATAGCAATCAGCCCCAGCATTTT
TRBJ2-5 NA TRBV29-1 NA CSVDLETQYF TGCAGCGTTGATCTCGAGACCCAGTACTTC
TRBJ2-7 many TRBV20-1 NA CSAPGDSSPTEQYF TGCAGTGCCCCCGGAGACTCTTCCCCGACCGAGCAGTACTTC
TRBJ1-3 few TRBV11-2 NA CASSHIRGGDGNTIYF TGTGCCAGCAGCCATATCAGAGGGGGAGATGGAAACACCATATATTTT
TRBJ2-2 many TRBV4-1 NA CASSQDRLVWRLGNTGELFF TGCGCCAGCAGCCAAGATCGACTTGTTTGGCGGTTGGGGAACACCGGGGAGCTGTTTTTT
TRBJ1-1 many TRBV5-1 TRBD1 CASSLTGKTEAFF TGTGCCAGCAGTCTGACAGGGAAGACTGAAGCTTTCTTT
TRBJ2-5 many TRBV19 NA CASSPFQRSYQETQYF TGTGCCAGTAGTCCCTTCCAGCGGTCTTACCAAGAGACCCAGTACTTC
TRBJ1-2 many TRBV5-8 NA CASSPGFSHGYTF TGTGCCAGCAGCCCGGGGTTCTCCCATGGCTACACCTTC
TRBJ2-7 many TRBV5-8 TRBD2 CASSLIAGDSYEQYF TGTGCCAGCAGCTTGATAGCGGGAGACTCCTACGAGCAGTACTTC
TRBJ2-7 many TRBV28 TRBD1 CASSSAGRSGTGGYEQYF TGTGCCAGCAGTTCCGCCGGTAGATCCGGGACAGGGGGGTACGAGCAGTACTTC
TRBJ2-7 many TRBV6-2/TRBV6-3 TRBD2 CASKEAGEVYEQYF TGTGCCAGCAAGGAAGCGGGAGAGGTGTACGAGCAGTACTTC
TRBJ2-5 many TRBV10-3 TRBD1 CAISETTGQETQYF TGTGCCATCAGTGAAACGACAGGGCAGGAGACCCAGTACTTC
TRBJ2-7 NA TRBV4-3 TRBD2 CASSQGRTSGSYEQYF TGCGCCAGCAGCCAAGGGAGGACTAGCGGGAGTTACGAGCAGTACTTC
TRBJ2-7 few TRBV7-2 NA CASSDRDDEQYF TGTGCCAGCAGCGACCGGGACGACGAGCAGTACTTC
TRBJ1-2 many TRBV6-5 NA CASSYANAYGYTF TGTGCCAGCAGTTACGCAAATGCCTATGGCTACACCTTC
TRBJ2-7 many TRBV19 TRBD1 CASSPKGQASSYEQYF TGTGCCAGTAGTCCCAAGGGACAGGCCAGCTCCTACGAGCAGTACTTC
TRBJ2-7 many TRBV6-1 TRBD1 CASRTGDILYEQYF TGTGCCAGCAGAACAGGGGACATATTGTACGAGCAGTACTTC
TRBJ1-1 few TRBV13 NA CASSQSGANTEASF TGTGCCAGCAGTCAATCTGGGGCGAACACTGAAGCTTCCTTT
TRBJ2-6 few TRBV2 NA CASGSGAGGANVLTF TGTGCCAGCGGTTCGGGGGCTGGTGGGGCCAACGTCCTGACTTTC
TRBJ2-5 many TRBV12-5 NA CASGRTNQETQYF TGTGCTAGTGGCCGGACTAACCAAGAGACCCAGTACTTC
TRBJ1-2 many TRBV7-8 TRBD1 CASSLTGGNSGYTF TGTGCCAGCAGCCTTACAGGGGGCAACTCCGGCTACACCTTC
TRBJ2-5 many TRBV12-3/TRBV12-4 NA CASSWGTLETQYF TGTGCCAGCAGTTGGGGGACTCTAGAGACCCAGTACTTC
TRBJ2-5 few TRBV30 NA CAWAEGSQETQYF TGTGCCTGGGCGGAAGGGAGCCAAGAGACCCAGTACTTC
TRBJ1-1 many TRBV11-3 NA CASSPLTGQNTEAFF TGTGCCAGCAGCCCCTTGACAGGACAAAACACTGAAGCTTTCTTT
TRBJ2-3 NA TRBV6-5 NA CASSYDYTQYF TGTGCCAGCAGTTACGATTATACGCAGTATTTT
TRBJ2-5 many TRBV2 NA CASVGEQETQYF TGTGCCAGCGTTGGAGAACAAGAGACCCAGTACTTC
TRBJ1-5 many TRBV20-1 NA CSAAAGDQPQHF TGCAGTGCAGCGGCAGGGGACCAGCCCCAGCATTTT
TRBJ2-4 many TRBV2 TRBD2 CASSETSGSKNIQYF TGTGCCAGCAGTGAAACTAGCGGGTCCAAAAACATTCAGTACTTC
TRBJ2-7 many TRBV28 TRBD2 CASSAPGSGSSYEQYF TGTGCCAGCAGTGCTCCCGGCAGCGGGAGCTCCTACGAGCAGTACTTC